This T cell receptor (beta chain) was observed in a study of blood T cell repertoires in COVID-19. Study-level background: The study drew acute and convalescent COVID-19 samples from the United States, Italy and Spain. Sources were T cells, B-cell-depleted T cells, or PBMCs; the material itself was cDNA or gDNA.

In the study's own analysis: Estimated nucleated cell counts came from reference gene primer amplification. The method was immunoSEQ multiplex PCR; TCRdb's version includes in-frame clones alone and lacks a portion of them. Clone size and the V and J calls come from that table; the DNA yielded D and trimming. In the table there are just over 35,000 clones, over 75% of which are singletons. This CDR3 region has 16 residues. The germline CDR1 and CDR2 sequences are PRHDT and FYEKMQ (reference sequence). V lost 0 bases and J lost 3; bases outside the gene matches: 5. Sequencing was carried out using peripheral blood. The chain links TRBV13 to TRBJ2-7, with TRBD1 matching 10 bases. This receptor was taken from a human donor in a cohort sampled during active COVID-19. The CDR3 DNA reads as TGTGCCAGCAGCTTAGGGCCGGGACAGGGGAACTACGAGCAGTACTTC. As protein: CASSLGPGQGNYEQYF.